The 23 T cell receptor beta chains below were found in one sample sequenced in a study of T cell repertoires in cytomegalovirus infection. What these receptors recognize is not known. One entry per CDR3 protein, called by TCRdb with MiXCR from the reads. This sample has 50,000 to 55,000 distinct CDR3 sequences, with about 18% found just once. The source was CD8+ T cells from cultured PBMCs, collected from culture after CMV antigen stimulation. These receptors were collected from a human donor in good health (CMV status not recorded). Some clones in this sample may be carry-over from other donors' samples.

V and J are TRBV5-8 and TRBJ2-3; perhaps TRBD1 as D (6 bases). The CDR3 is 15 residues long. CDR1 is SGHTS and CDR2 is YDEGEE in the germline V gene. V dropped 6 bases and J dropped 2 bases, with 16 bases sitting between them. The CDR3 bases are TGTGCCAGCACCTCGGAAAGGGGGAACACAGATACGCAGTATTTT. The encoded protein is CASTSERGNTDTQYF.

The chain combines TRBV2 with TRBJ2-7; no firm D call. V lost 6 bases, J lost 1 base, and 7 bases lay in between. This CDR3 region has 12 residues. CDR1 and CDR2 (germline): SNHLY, FYNNEI. The CDR3 DNA reads TGTGCCAGCAGATCCGGGTCCTACGAGCAGTACTTC. Its translation is CASRSGSYEQYF.

This clonotype was detected only a few times. The rearrangement links TRBV7-2 to TRBJ1-4; 9 bases match TRBD1. CDR1 and CDR2 from the germline V gene are SGHTA and FQGNSA. J lost 10 bases, V lost 2 bases, and 17 bases had no gene match. The CDR3 sequence is 18 residues long. CDR3: CASSLKFAFRGTGLKLFF. Here the CDR3 DNA reads TGTGCCAGCAGCTTAAAATTCGCATTTCGGGGGACAGGGCTAAAACTGTTTTTT.

This clonotype was found a few times. The rearrangement uses TRBV6-1 and TRBJ1-1, with D tentatively TRBD1 (6 bases). Trimming removed 5 bases at V and 8 bases at J, with 12 bases between. Germline loops: CDR1 MNHNS, CDR2 SASEGT. The CDR3 totals 12 residues. The CDR3 protein is CASSPGELEAFF. In DNA, the CDR3 is TGTGCCAGCAGTCCAGGGGAACTGGAAGCTTTCTTT.

This chain connects TRBV6-8 to TRBJ2-3, with D possibly TRBD2 on 5 matching bases. Deletions cut 5 bases from V and 7 bases from J, with 13 bases between. Germline CDR1 and CDR2: MNHGY and SAAAGT. The length of the CDR3 is 13 residues. CDR3 loop: CASSAHTGNTQYF. CDR3 in DNA: TGTGCCAGCAGTGCCCACACGGGAAATACGCAGTATTTT.

This clonotype turned up a few times. V gene TRBV12-3 or TRBV12-4 combines with J gene TRBJ2-5, with TRBD2 as a possible D gene (6 bases). Trimming removed 6 bases at V and 5 bases at J, with 13 bases between. CDR3 size: 13 residues. The CDR3 loop is CASSGTPGETQYF. CDR3 bases: TGTGCCAGCAGCGGGACTCCGGGGGAGACCCAGTACTTC.

This clonotype is judged medium-sized. The chain uses TRBV6-1 and TRBJ2-2, with D uncertain. This CDR3 spans 15 amino acids. From germline, CDR1 is MNHNS and CDR2 SASEGT. Trimming stripped 3 bases from V and 4 bases from J, with 12 bases between. CDR3 sequence (DNA): TGTGCCAGCAGTGAGGTGGGAAGTGGCACCGGGGAGCTGTTTTTT. It encodes CASSEVGSGTGELFF.

The chain couples TRBV6-5 to TRBJ2-2; D call uncertain. The CDR3 runs to 13 residues. Per germline, CDR1 MNHEY and CDR2 SVGAGI. Trimming took 1 base from V and 5 from J, leaving 5 bases between them. This CDR3 reads CASSYYETGELFF. The CDR3 nucleotides read TGTGCCAGCAGTTACTACGAAACCGGGGAGCTGTTTTTT.

The chain couples TRBV28 to TRBJ1-2, with D perhaps TRBD1 (6 bases). Germline V gives CDR1 MDHEN, CDR2 SYDVKM. This CDR3 region has 15 residues. V dropped 7 bases and J dropped 10 bases, with 25 bases sitting between them. CDR3 region: CASMFPRGQASDYTF. In DNA, the CDR3 is TGTGCCAGCATGTTCCCCCGGGGGCAGGCTAGCGACTACACCTTC.

J is TRBJ1-3 and V is TRBV4-1; D is unresolved. The CDR3 has 15 amino acids. V lost 0 bases and J lost 2, with 8 bases in between. Germline lookup yields CDR1 MGHRA and CDR2 YSYEKL. The CDR3 bases are TGCGCCAGCAGCCAAGACGCGAGGACTGGAAACACCATATATTTT. It specifies CASSQDARTGNTIYF.

This clonotype has ten or more counts. The chain carries TRBV7-2 and TRBJ2-7; TRBD2 is a possible D gene (5 bases). Germline V gene sequence: CDR1 SGHTA, CDR2 FQGNSA. This CDR3 comprises 15 residues. The ends were cut back, 7 bases at V and 7 bases at J, with 23 bases in the middle. CDR3: CASTPFIGNLGEQYF. The CDR3, as DNA: TGTGCCAGCACCCCCTTTATCGGGAACTTGGGGGAGCAGTACTTC. Based on the CDR3 plus reference TRBV7-2 and TRBJ2-7, the full variable domain is GAGVSQSPSNKVTEKGKDVELRCDPISGHTALYWYRQSLGQGLEFLIYFQGNSAPDKSGLPSDRFSAERTGGSVSTLTIQRTQQEDSAVYLCASTPFIGNLGEQYFGPGTRLTVT.

This clonotype was found a few times. This sequence joins TRBV7-2 and TRBJ1-1; maybe TRBD1 (5 bases). CDR1 SGHTA and CDR2 FQGNSA come from the germline V gene. The length of the CDR3 is 15 residues. V was cut by 1 base and J by 4 bases, with 13 bases left in between. The CDR3 reads CASSLVWQGGTEAFF. The CDR3 region has the DNA TGTGCCAGCAGCTTAGTGTGGCAGGGAGGCACTGAAGCTTTCTTT.

The V gene is TRBV6-1, the J gene TRBJ1-1; weak D call: TRBD1 (5 bases). CDR1 and CDR2 from the germline V gene are MNHNS and SASEGT. Trimming took 8 bases from V and 4 from J, leaving 17 bases between them. This CDR3 is 14 amino acids long. CDR3 sequence: CASEKETESTEAFF. DNA of the CDR3: TGTGCCAGCGAAAAAGAGACAGAGAGCACTGAAGCTTTCTTT.

This rearrangement joins TRBV6-5 to TRBJ2-3; a possible D gene is TRBD2 (5 bases). V was shortened by 3 bases and J by 0 bases, with 10 bases between the two germline ends. The CDR3 spans 15 residues. Germline CDR1 MNHEY, CDR2 SVGAGI. CDR3 in amino acids: CASSYKRFSTDTQYF. The CDR3 DNA reads as TGTGCCAGCAGTTATAAGCGGTTTAGCACAGATACGCAGTATTTT.

The rearrangement joins TRBV7-9 to TRBJ2-1, with 9 nucleotides matching TRBD1. The J segment lost 5 bases and the V segment lost 5 bases, leaving 10 bases of the junction unmatched. Germline V lookup: CDR1 SEHNR, CDR2 FQNEAQ (reference sequence). This CDR3 is built from 16 residues. Here the CDR3 reads CASSRVRDRGNNEQFF. The CDR3 nucleotides are TGTGCCAGCAGCCGCGTTCGCGACAGGGGGAACAATGAGCAGTTCTTC.

This sequence joins TRBV6-8 and TRBJ2-3; D is perhaps TRBD1 (6 bases). Per the germline V gene, CDR1 is MNHGY and CDR2 is SAAAGT. This CDR3 spans 15 amino acids. V dropped 2 bases and J dropped 3 bases, with 12 bases sitting between them. The CDR3: CASSYGGFTTDTQYF. In nucleotides, the CDR3 is TGTGCCAGCAGTTACGGGGGCTTCACTACAGATACGCAGTATTTT.

This clonotype has only a few counts. The chain employs TRBV6-2 or TRBV6-3 and TRBJ2-1; a possible D gene is TRBD1 (6 bases). The CDR3 loop spans 16 amino acids. Germline assignment: CDR1 MNHEY and CDR2 SVGEGT. Trimming removed 2 bases from V and 8 bases from J, with 19 bases in between. The CDR3 nucleotides read TGTGCCAGCAGTTACGAGAACAGGGCGGGCGTCGATGAGCAGTTCTTC. Amino acids: CASSYENRAGVDEQFF.

This clonotype occurred a few times. The chain employs TRBV7-3 and TRBJ2-1, with TRBD2 matching 12 bases. V gave up 5 bases and J gave up 2 bases; unmatched junction bases: 1. Per germline, CDR1 SGHTA and CDR2 FQGTGA. This CDR3 is built from 15 residues. CDR3 residues: CASSPSGRAYNEQFF. The CDR3 nucleotides are TGTGCCAGCAGCCCTAGCGGGAGGGCCTACAATGAGCAGTTCTTC.

The rearrangement joins TRBV6-2 or TRBV6-3 to TRBJ2-1; 10 nucleotides match TRBD2. CDR1 is MNHEY, CDR2 SVGEGT, per germline. After removal of 3 bases from V and 5 bases from J, the junction contained 10 bases not matched to a gene. This CDR3 is 17 amino acids long. CDR3 coding DNA: TGTGCCAGCAGTTATTCGGCTAGCGGGAGTGTGGACAATGAGCAGTTCTTC. Amino acids: CASSYSASGSVDNEQFF.

This chain joins TRBV7-7 and TRBJ2-5; no clear D gene. Germline V gene sequence: CDR1 SSHAT, CDR2 FNYEAQ (reference sequence). CDR3 length: 16 residues. The V and J ends lost 1 base and 5 bases respectively, with 17 bases between them. The CDR3 nucleotides read TGTGCCAGCAGCTTAGGTTCCCTAACGCGGACGGAGACCCAGTACTTC. Its translation is CASSLGSLTRTETQYF. The variable domain in full, completed from reference TRBV7-7 and TRBJ2-5, reads GAGVSQSPRYKVTKRGQDVTLRCDPISSHATLYWYQQALGQGPEFLTYFNYEAQPDKSGLPSDRFSAERPEGSISTLTIQRTEQRDSAMYRCASSLGSLTRTETQYFGPGTRLLVL.

This clonotype has only a few counts. The chain recombines TRBV7-6 with TRBJ2-5; TRBD2 matches 12 bases. This CDR3 has 16 residues. Trimming at V came to 5 bases and at J to 2 bases, leaving 6 bases not matched to a gene. The germline V gene has CDR1 SGHVS and CDR2 FNYEAQ. In DNA, the CDR3 is TGTGCCAGCAGCCCTAGCGGGAGGGCCAGACAAGAGACCCAGTACTTC. Amino acid sequence: CASSPSGRARQETQYF.

Here the CDR3 reads CASSVGELFYEQYF. CDR3 coding DNA: TGTGCCAGCAGCGTAGGAGAGTTATTCTACGAGCAGTACTTC. This chain connects TRBV9 to TRBJ2-7; no clear D. The CDR3 has 14 residues. Germline CDR1 SGDLS, CDR2 YYNGEE. V lost 0 bases, J lost 3 bases, and 10 bases lay in between.

The chain combines TRBV7-9 with TRBJ2-5, with 9 bases identical to TRBD2. Germline values: CDR1 SEHNR, CDR2 FQNEAQ (reference sequence). There are 16 residues in the CDR3. With 11 bases clipped from V and 2 bases from J, the junction kept 15 bases outside the gene matches. DNA for the CDR3: TGTGCCTCCTGTCGGAGTAGCGGGGGAGATCAAGAGACCCAGTACTTC. Protein sequence: CASCRSSGGDQETQYF.